The rows below give T cell receptor beta chains drawn from one sample of a study of read filtering for tumor transcriptome and immune sequencing. TCRdb ran MiXCR on the reads and lists one entry per CDR3 protein. This sample has about 130,000 distinct CDR3 sequences; under 15% occur once, and the top ten carry approximately 8%. Sequencing was performed on a population of CD138-negative cells sorted from bone marrow. These receptors originate from a donor at least 40 years old with multiple myeloma. CDR3s include the opening cysteine and the closing phenylalanine or tryptophan. The D gene is left open where the match is weak. A row's size may be missing; if present it is once, few, many or a size class.

>TRBJ2-1|-|TRBD2|TRBV11-1
TGTGCCAGCAGCTTCGACCGGACTAGCGGATACAATGAGCAGTTCTTC
CASSFDRTSGYNEQFF
>TRBJ2-7|-|TRBD1|TRBV11-3
TGTGCCAGCAGCCCACGGACAGGGGGCTACTACTTC
CASSPRTGGYYF
>TRBJ2-1|many|-|TRBV4-1
TGCGCCAGCAGCCAAGAGAAAGTTGGGAGATACTACAATGAGCAGTTCTTC
CASSQEKVGRYYNEQFF
>TRBJ1-4|many|-|TRBV19
TGTGCCAGTACCGGGACCCAAGGAGGAAAACTGTTTTTT
CASTGTQGGKLFF
>TRBJ2-1|many|-|TRBV19
TGTGCCTCGGACAACGGAAATTACAATGAGCAGTTCTTC
CASDNGNYNEQFF
>TRBJ2-1|many|TRBD2|TRBV5-6
TGTGCCAGCAGCTTGGAAGGACTGACTAGCGGGAGGGTCGGGCAGTTCTTC
CASSLEGLTSGRVGQFF
>TRBJ2-5|many|TRBD1|TRBV30
TGTGCCTGGAGTCATTCGCTTTCTCCGCCGGCAGGGGGAAGGGAGACCCAGTACTTC
CAWSHSLSPPAGGRETQYF
>TRBJ2-2|many|-|TRBV6-6
TGTGCCAGCAGTCAGCTGAGGGGGGAGCTGTTTTTT
CASSQLRGELFF
>TRBJ2-1|many|-|TRBV3-1
TGTGCCAGCAGCCCCGGGCTACTCCATGAGCAGTTCTTC
CASSPGLLHEQFF
>TRBJ2-1|many|TRBD2|TRBV4-2
TGTGCCAGCAGCCAAGGGGTAGCGGGAGAAGCCTACAATGAGCAGTTCTTC
CASSQGVAGEAYNEQFF
>TRBJ2-2|many|-|TRBV24-1
TGTGCCACCAGTGATTTTGGACCCGGGGAGCTGTTTTTT
CATSDFGPGELFF
>TRBJ2-7|many|-|TRBV2
TGTGCCAGCAGGACGAGCGGCGGTTACGAGCAGTACTTC
CASRTSGGYEQYF
>TRBJ2-7|many|-|TRBV27
TGTGCCAGCAGTCATAACTACGAGCAGTACTTC
CASSHNYEQYF
>TRBJ2-5|few|TRBD1|TRBV19
TGTGCCAGTAGTATGACAGGGTCAGAGACCCAGTACTTC
CASSMTGSETQYF
>TRBJ1-1|many|-|TRBV20-1
TGCAGTGCTAGAGACCCGAAGAACACTGAAGCTTTCTTT
CSARDPKNTEAFF
>TRBJ2-7|many|-|TRBV27
TGTGCCAGCAGTTTACTGGGGTCGGGAGCAGCGTACGAGCAGTACTTC
CASSLLGSGAAYEQYF
>TRBJ2-7|-|-|TRBV20-1
TGCAGTGCTAGATCCTCCTACGAGCAGTACTTC
CSARSSYEQYF
>TRBJ2-5|many|TRBD2|TRBV29-1
TGCAGCGCCGTCAGTCGCGGGAGGGAAGAGACCCAGTACTTC
CSAVSRGREETQYF
>TRBJ2-1|many|-|TRBV7-2
TGTGCCAGCAGCTTAGATGAAACCTACAATGAGCAGTTCTTC
CASSLDETYNEQFF
>TRBJ1-2|many|-|TRBV6-2/TRBV6-3
TGTGCCAGCAGTTATCCCCCCCGGGGGCGAAGCTATGGCTACACCTTC
CASSYPPRGRSYGYTF
>TRBJ2-7|many|-|TRBV12-3/TRBV12-4
TGTGCCAGCAGCCATAGCGAAGGGCGGAAAAGCTCCTACGAGCAGTACTTC
CASSHSEGRKSSYEQYF
>TRBJ2-1|many|TRBD2|TRBV19
TGTGCCAGTAGTTTGTCCGGGAGGGCCTTTGGGGATGAGCAGTTCTTC
CASSLSGRAFGDEQFF
>TRBJ2-1|many|TRBD1|TRBV12-3/TRBV12-4
TGTGCCAGCAGTCCCCCGCGGACAGGGGGCTTTTCCTACAATGAGCAGTTCTTC
CASSPPRTGGFSYNEQFF
>TRBJ1-3|few|TRBD1|TRBV9
TGTGCCAGCAGCGAGACAGGGCTCGGAAACACCATATATTTT
CASSETGLGNTIYF
>TRBJ2-7|many|-|TRBV7-6
TGTGCCAGCAGCTTAGAGTTTGGAACAGTCTACGAGCAGTACTTC
CASSLEFGTVYEQYF
>TRBJ1-1|many|-|TRBV5-1
TGCGCCAGCAGCCCGGCGGGGGCAGGGGTCACTGAAGCTTTCTTT
CASSPAGAGVTEAFF
>TRBJ2-1|many|-|TRBV7-2
TGTGCCAGCAGCTTCGGTGAGCAGTTCTTC
CASSFGEQFF
>TRBJ2-2|many|TRBD1|TRBV5-6
TGTGCCAGCAGCTCATTGGACAGGGGGCCCGGGGAGCTGTTTTTT
CASSSLDRGPGELFF
>TRBJ2-2|many|-|TRBV10-3
TGTGCCATCAGTGAGTCGGCCACCGGGCCCACCGGGGAGCTGTTTTTT
CAISESATGPTGELFF
>TRBJ2-1|many|TRBD1|TRBV10-3
TGTGCCATCAGCAGCCGGGACAGGGGGTCCAATGAGCAGTTCTTC
CAISSRDRGSNEQFF
>TRBJ1-5|many|-|TRBV15
TGTGCCACCAGCAGTCGGGGGGATCAGCCCCAGCATTTT
CATSSRGDQPQHF